Following are 20 T cell receptor beta chains from one sample sequenced in a study of blood T cell repertoires in COVID-19 (dated by TCRdb to the early 2020s). Libraries were built with the immunoSEQ multiplex PCR assay. Not all clones reach the TCRdb copy of this immuneACCESS table, which keeps in-frame sequences only. Checked studies attribute under half of the gap to unresolved V genes and leave the rest unexplained. The sample table holds about 180,000 clones, of which approximately 85% were seen once. Jointly, the top ten make up approximately 5.4% of the sample. Sequences were obtained from peripheral blood. These receptors came from a woman aged 45-59 years with COVID-19, enrolled during active disease.

V is TRBV6-5 and J is TRBJ2-3, with a weak D call TRBD1 (6 bases). Germline values: CDR1 MNHEY, CDR2 SVGAGI. Trimming pared 6 bases from V and 2 bases from J, leaving 15 bases between. This CDR3 has 15 amino acids. The CDR3: CASSPGRGNTDTQYF. The CDR3 region has the DNA TGTGCCAGCAGCCCGGGCAGGGGAAACACAGATACGCAGTATTTT.

The chain recombines TRBV19 with TRBJ2-1; 7 nucleotides align to TRBD1. CDR3 length: 16 residues. After removal of 4 bases from V and 0 bases from J, the junction contained 6 bases not matched to a gene. Germline V lookup: CDR1 LNHDA, CDR2 SQIVND (reference sequence). The CDR3: CASSNTGAGSYNEQFF. CDR3 in DNA: TGTGCCAGTAGTAATACAGGGGCGGGCTCCTACAATGAGCAGTTCTTC. Based on the CDR3 plus reference TRBV19 and TRBJ2-1, the full variable domain is DGGITQSPKYLFRKEGQNVTLSCEQNLNHDAMYWYRQDPGQGLRLIYYSQIVNDFQKGDIAEGYSVSREKKESFPLTVTSAQKNPTAFYLCASSNTGAGSYNEQFFGPGTRLTVL.

This chain joins TRBV24-1 and TRBJ1-5; D is possibly TRBD1 (6 bases). Germline V gives CDR1 KGHDR, CDR2 SFDVKD. V gave up 5 bases and J gave up 4 bases, with 14 bases separating them. CDR3 size: 15 residues. The DNA of the CDR3 is TGTGCCACCAGTGCCGCGGGTGGACAGAATCAGCCCCAGCATTTT. The encoded protein is CATSAAGGQNQPQHF.

V usage is TRBV19 and J usage is TRBJ1-1; maybe TRBD1 (6 bases). Trimming took 6 bases from V and 1 from J, leaving 12 bases between them. The CDR3 is 14 residues long. Germline V gene sequence: CDR1 LNHDA, CDR2 SQIVND (reference sequence). The CDR3 region is CASSTGRGNTEAFF. The CDR3 coding sequence is TGTGCCAGTAGCACAGGCAGGGGGAACACTGAAGCTTTCTTT. Combining the CDR3 with reference TRBV19 and TRBJ1-1 gives the whole variable domain DGGITQSPKYLFRKEGQNVTLSCEQNLNHDAMYWYRQDPGQGLRLIYYSQIVNDFQKGDIAEGYSVSREKKESFPLTVTSAQKNPTAFYLCASSTGRGNTEAFFGQGTRLTVV.

The chain employs TRBV6-6 and TRBJ2-5; a possible D gene is TRBD2 (7 bases). Germline CDR1 reads MNHNY; CDR2 reads SVGAGI (reference sequence). V was pared by 8 bases and J by 5 bases, with 9 bases between. The length of the CDR3 is 11 residues. CDR3 nucleotide sequence: TGTGCCAGCGGGGGGGCCGAGACCCAGTACTTC. It codes for CASGGAETQYF.

This clone has a single count. The genes are TRBV29-1 and TRBJ2-1; D unresolved. The V end lost 4 bases, the J end lost 6 bases, and 16 bases lay between the germline ends. There are 14 residues in the CDR3. Germline V gives CDR1 SQVTM, CDR2 ANQGSEA. CDR3 in DNA: TGCAGCGTTGTAGGCAGGCTAAATCCCAATGAGCAGTTCTTC. Protein sequence: CSVVGRLNPNEQFF.

This clone was seen more than once but under ten times. J is TRBJ1-4 and V is TRBV5-6, with TRBD1 identical over 7 bases. Germline-derived CDR1 and CDR2 are SGHDT and YYEEEE. V shed 4 bases and J 10 bases; nucleotides not matched to a gene: 10. The CDR3 consists of 14 residues. CDR3 DNA sequence: TGTGCCAGCAGCGCGGGACAGCTACCTCCAAAACTGTTTTTT. Its translation: CASSAGQLPPKLFF.

The chain couples TRBV7-9 to TRBJ1-2, with 10 bases lining up with TRBD1. Losses at the gene ends were 6 bases for V and 7 bases for J; bases not matched to a gene: 8. In germline, CDR1 is SEHNR, CDR2 FQNEAQ (reference sequence). CDR3 length: 14 residues. CDR3 residues: CASSLQTGGSGYTF. CDR3 in DNA: TGTGCCAGCAGTTTACAGACAGGGGGCTCTGGCTACACCTTC.

The CDR3 DNA follows: TGTGCCAGCAGCTTGCGGACAGCCTTTAATGAAAAACTGTTTTTT. It yields the protein CASSLRTAFNEKLFF. The rearrangement joins TRBV7-2 to TRBJ1-4, with D possibly TRBD1 on 6 matching bases. V lost 3 bases to trimming and J lost 4 bases, with 12 bases between them. This CDR3 has 15 amino acids. Germline assignment: CDR1 SGHTA and CDR2 FQGNSA.

V and J are TRBV25-1 and TRBJ1-3; D might be TRBD1 (6 bases). CDR3 length: 16 residues. V lost 2 bases, J lost 4 bases, and 15 bases lay in between. Per germline, CDR1 MGHDK and CDR2 SYGVNS. The CDR3 region is CASSEDLPGAGNTIYF. The CDR3 coding sequence is TGTGCCAGCAGTGAAGATCTACCAGGGGCAGGAAACACCATATATTTT.

Only one count was recorded for this clone. This chain uses TRBV11-3 with TRBJ2-7; TRBD1 agrees at 10 bases. Looked up from germline, CDR1 is SGHNT and CDR2 is YENEEA. The CDR3 is 15 residues long. V was clipped by 1 base and J by 5 bases; unmatched bases: 5. This CDR3 is CASSLAGQGVNEQYF. The CDR3, as DNA: TGTGCCAGCAGCTTAGCCGGACAGGGGGTGAACGAGCAGTACTTC.

The chain links TRBV3-1 (or the pseudogene TRBV3-2) to TRBJ1-4, with TRBD1 matching 7 bases. Germline V gene lookup returns CDR1 LGHDT and CDR2 YNNKEL (reference sequence). This CDR3 is built from 14 residues. The ends lost 5 bases at V and 4 bases at J; junction bases unmatched: 4. CDR3: CASSSGQSNEKLFF. The CDR3 DNA reads as TGTGCCAGCAGCTCGGGACAGAGTAATGAAAAACTGTTTTTT.

This chain uses TRBV3-1 (or the pseudogene TRBV3-2) with TRBJ2-1; 13 positions agree with TRBD2. The ends lost 4 bases at V and 8 bases at J; junction bases unmatched: 5. CDR1 and CDR2 from the germline V gene are LGHDT and YNNKEL (reference sequence). This CDR3 comprises 15 residues. CDR3 nucleotide sequence: TGTGCCAGCAGCCTCGGACTAGCGGGGGTCGATGAGCAGTTCTTC. Protein sequence: CASSLGLAGVDEQFF.

In DNA, the CDR3 is TGTGCCAGCAGTTACTCCCCGGGACAGGGTTACGACGAGCAGTACTTC. This sequence encodes CASSYSPGQGYDEQYF. The chain has TRBV6-5 and TRBJ2-7; 9 bases fit TRBD1. V lost 0 bases to trimming and J lost 5 bases; unmatched junction nucleotides: 8. The CDR3 contains 16 residues. The germline V gene encodes CDR1 MNHEY and CDR2 SVGAGI.

This chain links TRBV5-6 with TRBJ2-7; D gene uncertain. This CDR3 comprises 14 residues. The germline CDR1 and CDR2 sequences are SGHDT and YYEEEE. The V end was cut by 0 bases, the J end by 0 bases, with 7 bases between. The CDR3: CASSLADSSYEQYF. The DNA for the CDR3 is TGTGCCAGCAGCTTGGCCGATAGCTCCTACGAGCAGTACTTC.

This clone was detected once. This sequence joins TRBV28 and TRBJ2-1; 10 positions match TRBD2. Trimming at V came to 4 bases and at J to 9 bases, leaving 6 bases not matched to a gene. The CDR3 spans 14 residues. The germline V gene has CDR1 MDHEN and CDR2 SYDVKM. CDR3 protein: CASSSGTSVSEQFF. CDR3 DNA: TGTGCCAGCAGTTCCGGGACTAGCGTAAGTGAGCAGTTCTTC.

The V and J genes are TRBV28 and TRBJ1-1; D gene uncertain. Trimming took off 7 bases at V and 4 bases at J, with 13 bases between the two ends. Germline CDR1 reads MDHEN; CDR2 reads SYDVKM. The CDR3 runs 13 residues. The DNA of the CDR3 is TGTGCCAGCACCAGCGGACGGGGCACTGAAGCTTTCTTT. Translating gives CASTSGRGTEAFF.

The chain combines TRBV30 with TRBJ2-3; 10 nucleotides align to TRBD1. With V trimmed by 3 bases and J by 4 bases, 7 bases remained unmatched. Per the germline V gene, CDR1 is GTSNPN and CDR2 is SVGIG (reference sequence). The CDR3 covers 15 residues. The DNA for the CDR3 is TGTGCCTGGAGGGGAAGGGACAGGGGCCCAGATACGCAGTATTTT. It codes for CAWRGRDRGPDTQYF.

The rearrangement joins TRBV10-3 to TRBJ2-5; a possible D gene is TRBD1 (6 bases). The CDR3 is 15 residues long. From germline, CDR1 is ENHRY and CDR2 SYGVKD. V was shortened by 3 bases and J by 2 bases, with 13 bases between the two germline ends. CDR3 sequence reads: CAISDDRTVQETQYF. For the CDR3, the DNA is TGTGCCATCAGTGACGATAGGACAGTACAAGAGACCCAGTACTTC.

The chain combines TRBV7-3 with TRBJ2-7, with 7 bases aligning to TRBD2. Germline CDR1 is SGHTA and CDR2 is FQGTGA. The CDR3 has 13 amino acids. The V gene end was trimmed by 5 bases and the J gene end by 7 bases; junction bases not matched to a gene: 8. CDR3 sequence (DNA): TGTGCCAGCAGCGGGTGGGAGGGGACGGAGCAGTACTTC. Translating gives CASSGWEGTEQYF.